These T cell receptor beta chains were read from a single sample in a study of CD8+CD57+ T cells in acquired aplastic anemia. TCRdb recomputed calls from the reads with MiXCR, one row per CDR3 protein. The sample yields about 71,000 distinct CDR3 sequences, approximately 50% seen once. What was sequenced was sorted CD4+, CD8+, or CD8+CD57+ T cells (not recorded which) from PBMCs. The receptors here all came from a human donor in good health, serving as a control. Both conserved end residues are part of each CDR3. Each record gives: D gene, V gene, J gene, clone size, CDR3 DNA, CDR3 protein. D genes are given only for firm matches. Where a row states a size, it is once, few, many or the class of an expanded clone; other rows omit it.

>.|TRBV9|TRBJ2-1|many
TGTGCCAGCAGCCCCCTAGTAGGTCAGCCCAATGAGCAGTTCTTC
CASSPLVGQPNEQFF
>.|TRBV7-2|TRBJ1-2|.
TGTGCCAGCAGCTTAGGGGCACAGGGTGGCTACACCTTC
CASSLGAQGGYTF
>.|TRBV6-5|TRBJ2-7|many
TGTGCCAGCAGTCTTGACATGGCTCCTTCCAACGAGCAGTACTTC
CASSLDMAPSNEQYF
>TRBD2|TRBV6-1|TRBJ2-1|many
TGTGCCAGCAGTACCCCACTAGCGGGTGTCAGCAATGAGCAGTTCTTC
CASSTPLAGVSNEQFF
>.|TRBV4-2|TRBJ2-7|many
TGTGCCAGCAGCCAAGTAATTTCACAGTACAGCGAGCAGTACTTC
CASSQVISQYSEQYF
>.|TRBV19|TRBJ2-5|many
TGTGCCAGTAGTAAGACGGAGTGGGGCCAAGAGACCCAGTACTTC
CASSKTEWGQETQYF
>.|TRBV25-1|TRBJ2-7|few
TGTGCCAGCAGCTTTGGGGCGGGCTACGAGCAGTACTTC
CASSFGAGYEQYF
>.|TRBV6-1|TRBJ1-4|.
TGTGCCAGCAGTCCAGAGGGACGGAGTGAAAAACTGTTTTTT
CASSPEGRSEKLFF
>.|TRBV19|TRBJ1-2|many
TGTGCCAGTACCCTTCTGGGGTTTTATGGCTACACCTTC
CASTLLGFYGYTF
>.|TRBV14|TRBJ2-5|many
TGTGCCAGCAGCCAAGGGGGGGCTATGACGACGGAACCGTACCAAGAGACCCAGTACTTC
CASSQGGAMTTEPYQETQYF
>.|TRBV6-5|TRBJ1-6|many
TGTGCCAGCAGTTCTGGGGGTTACTATAATTCACCCCTCCACTTT
CASSSGGYYNSPLHF
>TRBD2|TRBV20-1|TRBJ2-7|many
TGCAGTGCTAGAGTCGAAGGAACTAGCGGGAGACCCTACGAGCAGTACTTC
CSARVEGTSGRPYEQYF
>.|TRBV7-2|TRBJ2-7|medium-sized
TGTGCCAGCAGCTTAGATGTAGGCTACGAGCAGTACTTC
CASSLDVGYEQYF
>TRBD2|TRBV15|TRBJ2-1|.
TGTGCCACCAGCAGGCCTAGCGGGGGGGCCTACAATGAGCAGTTCTTC
CATSRPSGGAYNEQFF
>.|TRBV6-1|TRBJ1-6|.
TGTGCCAGCACACGTATTCAGGGTAGCAATTCACCCCTCCACTTT
CASTRIQGSNSPLHF
>.|TRBV19|TRBJ1-1|medium-sized
TGTGCCAGTAGTATCGGGGGAGGGAACACTGAAGCTTTCTTT
CASSIGGGNTEAFF
>.|TRBV7-9|TRBJ1-1|.
TGTGCCAGCAGCTTAATAGCGGGGACTGAAGCTTTCTTT
CASSLIAGTEAFF
>.|TRBV6-5|TRBJ2-7|.
TGTGCCAGCAGTTACAGGGGTCTAACCTACGAGCAGTACTTC
CASSYRGLTYEQYF
>.|TRBV7-9|TRBJ2-2|.
TGTGCCAGCAGCTCGTATTACAATGAGCTGTTTTTT
CASSSYYNELFF
>.|TRBV7-2|TRBJ2-7|.
TGTGCCAGCAGCTTAGGGGCAGGCAACGACTACGAGCAGTACTTC
CASSLGAGNDYEQYF
>.|TRBV7-9|TRBJ2-5|many
TGTGCCAGCAGCTCCCCGGGCGGATCCACGGAGACCCAGTACTTC
CASSSPGGSTETQYF
>.|TRBV10-1|TRBJ2-3|.
TGCGCCAGCAGTGAGTCGGGGGGGCTGTCAGATACGCAGTATTTT
CASSESGGLSDTQYF
>TRBD1|TRBV29-1|TRBJ1-2|many
TGCAGCGTAATACCGACAGGGGCCGCAGGCTACACCTTC
CSVIPTGAAGYTF
>TRBD2|TRBV7-9|TRBJ2-5|many
TGTGCCAGCAGCTTAGCACTAGCGGGGCGGGAGACCCAGTACTTC
CASSLALAGRETQYF
>TRBD1|TRBV11-1|TRBJ2-1|.
TGTGCCAGCAGCAGAGGGGGCGCGTCCTACAATGAGCAGTTCTTC
CASSRGGASYNEQFF
>TRBD1|TRBV5-1|TRBJ1-2|.
TGCGCCAGCAGCACAGGACAGGGCCCCTTTGGCTACACCTTC
CASSTGQGPFGYTF
>.|TRBV29-1|TRBJ2-7|.
TGCAGCGTGGAAGGACAATTCTCCTACGAGCAGTACTTC
CSVEGQFSYEQYF
>.|TRBV20-1|TRBJ1-3|many
TGCAGTGCCGACGGGGCCGTCTCTGGAAACACCATATATTTT
CSADGAVSGNTIYF
>.|TRBV29-1|TRBJ2-3|.
TGCAGCGTTGAAGACGTATGGCAGCAGTATTTT
CSVEDVWQQYF
>.|TRBV7-9|TRBJ1-3|many
TGTGCCAGCAGCTTAGCAATAGCCGGAAACACCATATATTTT
CASSLAIAGNTIYF
>TRBD1|TRBV11-1|TRBJ2-7|once
TGTGCCAGCAGCCCAGCTCCCGGGACAGCCTTCTACGAGCAGTACTTC
CASSPAPGTAFYEQYF
>.|TRBV7-9|TRBJ1-2|.
TGCGCCAGCAGCTTAGGTAAAGGTGGCTACACCTTC
CASSLGKGGYTF
>TRBD2|TRBV20-1|TRBJ2-1|.
TGCAGTGCTAGAACTAGCGGGAGGTACAATGAGCAGTTCTTC
CSARTSGRYNEQFF
>.|TRBV20-1|TRBJ2-3|few
TGCAGTGCTAGCGAGTATACGCAGTATTTT
CSASEYTQYF
>.|TRBV4-2|TRBJ1-2|.
TGTGCCAGCAGCCAAGTGATGGGGGGCGATGGCTACACCTTC
CASSQVMGGDGYTF
>TRBD1|TRBV6-1|TRBJ2-6|many
TGTGCCAGCAGTGATTCCGGGACAGTCCCCTGGGCCAACGTCCTGACTTTC
CASSDSGTVPWANVLTF
>.|TRBV7-9|TRBJ2-7|medium-sized
TGTGCCAGCAGCTTCCGGAGGGATTACGAGCAGTACTTC
CASSFRRDYEQYF
>TRBD2|TRBV2|TRBJ2-7|many
TGTGCCAGCAAGGGGTGGGAACTAGCGGGTTCCTACGAGCAGTACTTC
CASKGWELAGSYEQYF
>TRBD1|TRBV13|TRBJ2-7|.
TGTGCCAGCAGCTTAGTGCCGACAGGGGGTTACGAGCAGTACTTC
CASSLVPTGGYEQYF
>.|TRBV29-1|TRBJ2-1|medium-sized
TGCAGCGTGGAAGAGAGCTCCTACAATGAGCAGTTCTTC
CSVEESSYNEQFF
>TRBD1|TRBV19|TRBJ2-7|.
TGTGCCAGTAGGAGGGACAGCTCCTACGAGCAGTACTTC
CASRRDSSYEQYF
>TRBD1|TRBV7-2|TRBJ2-7|.
TGTGCCAGTAGTGTCGGGACAGGCCTAACCTACGAGCAGTACTTC
CASSVGTGLTYEQYF
>TRBD1|TRBV7-6|TRBJ1-2|.
TGTGCCAGCAGCTTAGGGGGGACAGGGGTGAATTATGGCTACACCTTC
CASSLGGTGVNYGYTF
>TRBD2|TRBV7-2|TRBJ2-7|few
TGTGCCAGCCGCTCCCGGGGGGCCTACGAGCAGTACTTC
CASRSRGAYEQYF
>.|TRBV24-1|TRBJ1-1|.
TGTGCCACCAGTGCTAGTAGGGGGGGACCTGGCACTGAAGCTTTCTTT
CATSASRGGPGTEAFF
>.|TRBV10-3|TRBJ1-2|once
TGTGCCATCACCGGGGACTCGAACTTAGCTAACTATGGCTACACCTTC
CAITGDSNLANYGYTF
>TRBD1|TRBV7-3|TRBJ2-2|.
TGTGCCAGCAGCGTGGGACAGGAGAGGACCGGGGAGCTGTTTTTT
CASSVGQERTGELFF
>.|TRBV12-3/TRBV12-4|TRBJ1-2|many
TGTGCCAGCAGTTTTCACTCCCACCAATATGGCTACACCTTC
CASSFHSHQYGYTF
>TRBD1|TRBV2|TRBJ2-7|.
TGTGCCAGCAGTCCCGGGACAGGTTCCTACGAGCAGTACTTC
CASSPGTGSYEQYF
>.|TRBV20-1|TRBJ2-7|.
TGCAGTGCTAGAGATGGACGGGGGCTCGCGGCCTACGAGCAGTACTTC
CSARDGRGLAAYEQYF
>TRBD1|TRBV2|TRBJ1-4|.
TGTGCCAGCAGCGAACAGGGGGCAGGCGAAAAACTGTTTTTT
CASSEQGAGEKLFF